The T cell receptor (beta chain) described here comes from a study of blood T cell repertoires in COVID-19. Background on the study: Some COVID-19 samples were acute and others convalescent; all came from the United States, Italy and Spain. The analysed material was cDNA or gDNA that came from T cells, B-cell-depleted T cells, or PBMCs.

Authors' data handling: Researchers report that nucleated cell counts were estimated from reference gene primer amplification. Clones were sequenced by immunoSEQ multiplex PCR, and TCRdb holds only the in-frame ones, with some missing. The V and J calls and the clone size are those of that table, but D and trimming were determined from the DNA. The sample has about 190,000 clones, around 84% seen once; the top ten hold less than 20%. The germline V and J ends were trimmed by 4 bases and 7 bases, with 8 bases remaining between them. The CDR3 runs 13 residues. Germline values: CDR1 MNHEY, CDR2 SVGEGT. Sequencing used peripheral blood. The sequence derives from a human donor in a cohort sampled during active COVID-19. The chain carries TRBV6-2 or TRBV6-3 and TRBJ1-6, with TRBD1 as a possible D gene (5 bases). In nucleotides, the CDR3 is TGTGCCAGCAGTTCTTCAGGGAATTCACCCCTCCACTTT. It is translated as CASSSSGNSPLHF.